Below, 10 T cell receptor beta chains from the same sample are listed, as sequenced in a study of breast tumors, draining lymph nodes, adjacent tissues. MiXCR, applied by TCRdb to the multiplex PCR reads, yields one record per CDR3 protein. The table lists some 170,000 distinct CDR3 sequences, around 35% of them singletons. The lymph nodes were axillary draining lymph nodes from breast cancer patients. Sequences were obtained from axillary lymph node tissue. The receptors shown here come from a female donor with breast cancer. Some clones in this sample may be carry-over from other donors' samples.

In regard to this clonotype: This may stem from a read error, because a much larger clone lies one nucleotide away. The rearrangement joins TRBV5-4 to TRBJ1-2; D is perhaps TRBD1 (5 bases). This CDR3 comprises 15 residues. Looked up from germline, CDR1 is SGHNT and CDR2 is YYREEE (reference sequence). The CDR3 region is CASRLGRATNYGYTF. The CDR3 DNA is TGTGCCAGCAGGTTGGGCAGGGCAACTAACTATGGCTACACCTTC.

This clonotype was counted ten times or more. The chain recombines TRBV2 with TRBJ2-2; D is possibly TRBD1 (5 bases). V was pared by 11 bases and J by 0 bases, with 13 bases between. Per germline, CDR1 SNHLY and CDR2 FYNNEI. The CDR3 sequence is 14 residues long. CDR3 region: CAAGATANTGELFF. The CDR3 bases are TGTGCCGCTGGGGCGACCGCGAACACCGGGGAGCTGTTTTTT. The whole variable domain, remainder taken from reference TRBV2 and TRBJ2-2, is EPEVTQTPSHQVTQMGQEVILRCVPISNHLYFYWYRQILGQKVEFLVSFYNNEISEKSEIFDDQFSVERPDGSNFTLKIRSTKLEDSAMYFCAAGATANTGELFFGEGSRLTVL.

There are many counts of this clonotype. The CDR3 DNA sequence: TGTGCCAGCAGCTCAGCGACCGGGCAGCCCCAGCATTTT. Protein sequence: CASSSATGQPQHF. The V gene is TRBV5-8, the J gene TRBJ1-5; D is ambiguous. Germline CDR1 SGHTS, CDR2 YDEGEE. V lost 3 bases to trimming and J lost 7 bases, with 11 bases between them. The CDR3 is made up of 13 amino acids.

The sample holds a few counts of this clonotype. Possible read error: a much larger clone is one base away. In nucleotides, the CDR3 is TGTGCCAGCAGCTCACCCCGGACGAAGGAGGGCGGCTACGCCTTC. This sequence encodes CASSSPRTKEGGYAF. This chain joins TRBV5-4 and TRBJ1-2; D not resolved. The CDR3 is 15 amino acids. The germline gives CDR1 SGHNT, CDR2 YYREEE (reference sequence).

This clonotype appeared many times. This rearrangement joins TRBV6-5 to TRBJ2-3; no clear D. The germline V gene has CDR1 MNHEY and CDR2 SVGAGI. Trimming took off 0 bases at V and 2 bases at J, with 12 bases between the two ends. The CDR3 is 16 amino acids. CDR3 DNA: TGTGCCAGCAGTTACTCGGGTAGGCTAAACACAGATACGCAGTATTTT. It codes for CASSYSGRLNTDTQYF.

The rearrangement uses TRBV10-3 and TRBJ2-5, with 11 nucleotides matching TRBD2. The V gene's germline CDR1 is ENHRY and CDR2 SYGVKD. The V segment lost 6 bases and the J segment 10 bases; nucleotides outside the gene matches: 10. This CDR3 comprises 14 residues. The CDR3: CAIRPPGLAADQYF. DNA of the CDR3: TGTGCCATCAGACCCCCGGGACTAGCGGCCGACCAGTACTTC.

There are many counts of this clonotype. The chain combines TRBV7-2 with TRBJ2-3; D may be TRBD2 (5 bases). Germline CDR1 SGHTA, CDR2 FQGNSA. V dropped 5 bases and J dropped 1 base, with 13 bases sitting between them. CDR3 size: 15 residues. For the CDR3, the DNA is TGTGCCAGCAGCCAAAGGGTTAGCGGCACAGATACGCAGTATTTT. Translated: CASSQRVSGTDTQYF.

This clonotype was recorded many times. The rearrangement links TRBV28 to TRBJ1-6; D perhaps matches TRBD1 (6 bases). V was cut by 3 bases and J by 7 bases, with 13 bases left in between. Germline V CDR1 and CDR2: MDHEN, SYDVKM. This CDR3 spans 15 amino acids. The CDR3 sequence: CASSFTGTANSPLHF. The DNA of the CDR3 is TGTGCCAGCAGTTTCACAGGGACGGCAAATTCACCCCTCCACTTT.

This clonotype was picked up many times. The genes are TRBV7-3 and TRBJ2-5, with 7 positions matching TRBD1. Germline CDR1 and CDR2: SGHTA and FQGTGA. The CDR3 has 15 residues. The J segment lost 5 bases and the V segment lost 5 bases, leaving 11 bases of the junction unmatched. The CDR3 DNA is TGTGCCAGCAGCCCTAGGACAGGATCTTGGGAGACCCAGTACTTC. Its protein product is CASSPRTGSWETQYF.

Many counts were recorded for this clonotype. The chain is built from TRBV20-1 and TRBJ2-5; 7 positions agree with TRBD1. This CDR3 has 11 residues. V shed 8 bases and J 5 bases; nucleotides not matched to a gene: 5. The germline V gene has CDR1 DFQATT and CDR2 SNEGSKA (reference sequence). The CDR3: CSIQGLETQYF. As DNA, the CDR3 is TGCAGTATACAGGGGCTGGAGACCCAGTACTTC.